Reported below is one T cell receptor (beta chain). Authors' analysis steps: Amplified reference gene primers provided the basis for estimating nucleated cell counts. The method was immunoSEQ multiplex PCR; TCRdb's version includes in-frame clones alone and lacks a portion of them. V, J and clone size reflect that table, while D and trimming were determined from the DNA. The sample records roughly 250,000 clones, 88% being singletons. Germline lookup yields CDR1 SGHTA and CDR2 FQGNSA. V shed 3 bases, J shed 7 bases, and the junction held 3 bases outside the gene matches. This CDR3 has 14 residues. The sample originates from a study of blood T cell repertoires in COVID-19.

This TCR derives from a woman aged 40 to 49 who had recovered from COVID-19. Sample: peripheral blood. The genes are TRBV7-2 and TRBJ1-5; 10 bases are a match to TRBD1. CDR3 in DNA: TGTGCCAGCAGCTTTGGGACAGGGGCACAGCCCCAGCATTTT. Protein: CASSFGTGAQPQHF.